Listed here are 18 T cell receptor beta chains from one sample, sequenced in a study of long-term antiretroviral therapy in people with HIV. Researchers ran immunoSEQ v3.0 at survey level. Using immunoSEQ multiplex PCR, the repertoire was profiled, and TCRdb retains in-frame clones only, with some absent. In the table there are about 20,000 clones, just under 85% of which are singletons. Sequencing used unsorted PBMCs, obtained roughly 4 years after starting antiretroviral therapy. These receptors all come from a man younger than 35 with HIV.

CDR3 DNA: TGTGCCAGCAGGTCGTGGGTGGTCACTGAAGCTTTCTTT. It specifies CASRSWVVTEAFF. The chain combines TRBV5-6 with TRBJ1-1; D ambiguous. From germline, CDR1 is SGHDT and CDR2 YYEEEE. V was pared by 5 bases and J by 4 bases, with 12 bases between. The CDR3 has 13 residues.

This chain links TRBV7-8 with TRBJ2-7, with a tentative D call TRBD1 (6 bases). Per the germline V gene, CDR1 is SGHVS and CDR2 is FQNEAQ. Trimming stripped 5 bases from V and 3 bases from J, with 11 bases between. The CDR3 has 13 amino acids. This CDR3 reads CASSSGQLYEQYV. The CDR3 DNA is TGTGCCAGCAGCAGCGGACAGCTCTACGAGCAGTACGTC.

This chain links TRBV10-3 with TRBJ2-3; the match to TRBD1 covers 9 bases. The CDR3 covers 16 residues. Germline CDR1 is ENHRY and CDR2 is SYGVKD. V gave up 3 bases and J gave up 1 base; unmatched junction bases: 5. CDR3 region: CAISDGRTGGTDTQYF. The CDR3 nucleotides read TGTGCCATCAGTGACGGCCGGACAGGGGGCACAGATACGCAGTATTTT.

The chain is built from TRBV15 and TRBJ2-7, with a possible D match to TRBD1 (6 bases). Germline V CDR1 and CDR2: LNHNV, YYDKDF (reference sequence). The CDR3 contains 14 residues. V lost 0 bases, J lost 4 bases, and 10 bases lay in between. CDR3 nucleotide sequence: TGTGCCACCAGCAGAGATCTGGGGGCTTACGAGCAGTACGTC. Residues: CATSRDLGAYEQYV.

The rearrangement links TRBV5-1 to TRBJ1-1; D may be TRBD1 (5 bases). CDR1 and CDR2 (germline): SGHRS, YFSETQ. The V end lost 3 bases, the J end lost 5 bases, and 17 bases lay between the germline ends. CDR3 size: 15 residues. CDR3: CASSSFILGETEAFF. CDR3 coding DNA: TGCGCCAGCAGCTCGTTTATTTTGGGGGAAACTGAAGCTTTCTTT.

This clone has a single count. The genes are TRBV15 and TRBJ1-5; 9 bases line up with TRBD1. Germline V gene data show CDR1 as LNHNV and CDR2 as YYDKDF (reference sequence). The V and J ends lost 3 bases and 7 bases, in that order; junction bases with no gene match: 4. The CDR3 loop spans 14 amino acids. CDR3 residues: CATSSQQGAQPQHF. The DNA for the CDR3 is TGTGCCACCAGCAGTCAACAGGGGGCGCAGCCCCAGCATTTT.

The V gene is TRBV27, the J gene TRBJ2-2; 13 nucleotides agree with TRBD2. J lost 8 bases, V lost 4 bases, and 4 bases had no gene match. The CDR3 spans 15 residues. Germline CDR1 reads MNHEY; CDR2 reads SMNVEV (reference sequence). CDR3 amino acids: CASSSGLAGIGELFF. The CDR3 DNA follows: TGTGCCAGCAGTTCGGGACTAGCGGGGATTGGGGAGCTGTTTTTT.

J is TRBJ2-5 and V is TRBV2; a weak D match, TRBD2 (6 bases). CDR1 and CDR2 (germline): SNHLY, FYNNEI. This CDR3 contains 14 residues. V dropped 8 bases and J dropped 5 bases, with 18 bases sitting between them. CDR3 sequence: CASGDSAGRETQYF. As DNA, the CDR3 is TGTGCCAGCGGGGACTCCGCGGGGAGGGAGACCCAGTACTTC.

The rearrangement joins TRBV4-1 to TRBJ2-5; D is possibly TRBD1 or TRBD2 (5 bases each). The CDR3 is 17 amino acids. Germline CDR1 reads MGHRA; CDR2 reads YSYEKL. Trimming pared 3 bases from V and 4 bases from J, leaving 21 bases between. In DNA form, the CDR3 reads TGCGCCAGCAGCCACGCCACTCCGGGACCAGGGCTAGAGACCCAGTACTTC. Translation gives CASSHATPGPGLETQYF.

V and J are TRBV5-1 and TRBJ2-5; 8 bases line up with TRBD2. Trimming removed 0 bases from V and 7 bases from J; junction bases left unmatched: 8. This CDR3 has 15 amino acids. CDR1 is SGHRS and CDR2 is YFSETQ in the germline V gene. This CDR3 is CASSLVRGAQGTQYF. The CDR3 DNA follows: TGCGCCAGCAGCTTGGTGCGGGGGGCCCAGGGGACCCAGTACTTC.

This clone occurred a few times. The chain joins TRBV7-9 to TRBJ1-2; TRBD1 agrees at 9 bases. CDR3 length equals 15 residues. Germline V lookup: CDR1 SEHNR, CDR2 FQNEAQ (reference sequence). The V and J ends lost 5 bases and 4 bases, in that order; junction bases with no gene match: 8. CDR3 in amino acids: CASSLGTGTIYGYTF. In DNA, the CDR3 is TGTGCCAGCAGCCTCGGGACAGGGACCATCTATGGCTACACCTTC.

This chain links TRBV10-3 with TRBJ1-3; D gene uncertain. Germline values: CDR1 ENHRY, CDR2 SYGVKD. The CDR3 is 17 residues long. V lost 8 bases to trimming and J lost 0 bases, with 20 bases between them. This CDR3 reads CAIGARAAVSSGNTIYF. The CDR3 bases are TGTGCCATCGGCGCTAGGGCGGCCGTCAGCTCTGGAAACACCATATATTTT.

This chain uses TRBV5-1 with TRBJ1-1; the D is unclear. CDR1 and CDR2 from the germline V gene are SGHRS and YFSETQ. Trimming removed 4 bases at V and 1 base at J, with 8 bases between. This CDR3 spans 13 amino acids. The CDR3 sequence: CASSLNQNTEAFF. The CDR3 region has the DNA TGCGCCAGCAGCCTGAATCAGAACACTGAAGCTTTCTTT.

This chain connects TRBV7-9 to TRBJ2-5; 10 bases match TRBD2. V was pared by 0 bases and J by 3 bases, with 7 bases of the junction left unmatched. The CDR3 sequence is 17 residues long. Germline CDR1 is SEHNR and CDR2 is FQNEAQ (reference sequence). CDR3 nucleotides: TGTGCCAGCAGCTTAGCGTCACTAGCGGGGTTTAAAGAGACCCAGTACTTC. Translated: CASSLASLAGFKETQYF.

The V call is TRBV15, the J call TRBJ2-2; a possible D gene is TRBD2 (5 bases). Deletions cut 0 bases from V and 6 bases from J, with 11 bases between. Germline CDR1 and CDR2: LNHNV and YYDKDF (reference sequence). This CDR3 is built from 15 residues. The CDR3 region is CATSRDRLRAGELFF. CDR3 sequence (DNA): TGTGCCACCAGCAGAGATCGCTTGAGGGCCGGGGAGCTGTTTTTT.

This chain links TRBV9 with TRBJ2-3; TRBD1 is a possible D gene (6 bases). This CDR3 contains 16 residues. V was clipped by 0 bases and J by 0 bases, with 11 bases between them. Germline V gives CDR1 SGDLS, CDR2 YYNGEE. The CDR3 DNA reads as TGTGCCAGCAGCGTAGGAGGGACACCTAGCACAGATACGCAGTATTTT. This translates into CASSVGGTPSTDTQYF.

This clone came up once. The rearrangement links TRBV4-1 to TRBJ2-7; the D is unclear. From germline, CDR1 is MGHRA and CDR2 YSYEKL. V was cut by 0 bases and J by 3 bases, with 12 bases left in between. This CDR3 region has 15 residues. CDR3 region: CASSQEGSGYYEQYF. As DNA, the CDR3 is TGCGCCAGCAGCCAAGAAGGGTCGGGCTACTACGAGCAGTACTTC.

The chain recombines TRBV5-8 with TRBJ1-5, with TRBD1 identical over 11 bases. The CDR3 is 16 amino acids. V was clipped by 0 bases and J by 6 bases; unmatched bases: 5. From germline, CDR1 is SGHTS and CDR2 YDEGEE. CDR3 residues: CASSLARDRGGQPQHF. For the CDR3, the DNA is TGTGCCAGCAGCTTGGCCCGGGACAGGGGGGGTCAGCCCCAGCATTTT.